These 5 T cell receptor beta chains were sequenced from one sample in a study of identical twins. From the 5' RACE reads, TCRdb called clonotypes with MiXCR, one entry per CDR3 protein. The repertoire holds around 530,000 distinct CDR3 sequences, with about 16% as singletons. The same data also contributed to another study, on yellow fever vaccine responses in identical twins.

The source material was CD4+ T cells sorted from blood. The receptors shown here come from a woman aged 18-35 years in good health.

Only a few counts were recorded for this clonotype. The chain joins TRBV28 to TRBJ2-2, with a possible D match to TRBD1 (6 bases). CDR3 size: 15 residues. The V and J ends lost 6 bases and 6 bases respectively, with 17 bases between them. Germline lookup yields CDR1 MDHEN and CDR2 SYDVKM. DNA for the CDR3: TGTGCCAGCAGCCCAGGACAGATAATCGCCGGGGAGCTGTTTTTT. Its translation: CASSPGQIIAGELFF.

This clonotype appeared a single time. V gene TRBV13 combines with J gene TRBJ2-5, with TRBD1 matching over 12 bases. The CDR3 runs to 15 residues. Germline CDR1 reads PRHDT; CDR2 reads FYEKMQ (reference sequence). J was trimmed by 5 bases and V by 5 bases; bases with no gene match: 6. The CDR3 nucleotides read TGTGCCAGCAGCCTGGGACAGGGGGCGATGGAGACCCAGTACTTC. Translating it yields CASSLGQGAMETQYF. The entire variable domain, with the rest obtained from reference TRBV13 and TRBJ2-5, is as follows: AAGVIQSPRHLIKEKRETATLKCYPIPRHDTVYWYQQGPGQDPQFLISFYEKMQSDKGSIPDRFSAQQFSDYHSELNMSSLELGDSALYFCASSLGQGAMETQYFGPGTRLLVL.

This clonotype has just a few counts. The chain joins TRBV20-1 to TRBJ1-2; the D gene is possibly TRBD1 (5 bases). The V end lost 0 bases, the J end lost 7 bases, and 15 bases lay between the germline ends. The CDR3 has 14 residues. Germline CDR1 DFQATT, CDR2 SNEGSKA (reference sequence). The CDR3 sequence is CSARDWQGSGGYTF. CDR3 DNA sequence: TGCAGTGCTAGAGATTGGCAGGGATCCGGTGGCTACACCTTC.

This clonotype was recorded many times. The CDR3 DNA reads as TGTGCCAGCAGCGCGACGGCCGGAGCTAACTATGGCTACACCTTC. Amino acid sequence: CASSATAGANYGYTF. This sequence joins TRBV9 and TRBJ1-2, with D unresolved. The CDR3 consists of 15 residues. CDR1 SGDLS and CDR2 YYNGEE come from the germline V gene. The ends were cut back, 3 bases at V and 0 bases at J, with 12 bases in the middle.

This clonotype has more than one count but fewer than ten. The V and J genes are TRBV2 and TRBJ2-2; D remains unclear. Trimming stripped 7 bases from V and 0 bases from J, with 6 bases between. Germline-derived CDR1 and CDR2 are SNHLY and FYNNEI. The CDR3 runs 13 residues. This chain's CDR3 is CASIGANTGELFF. CDR3 coding DNA: TGTGCCAGCATTGGAGCGAACACCGGGGAGCTGTTTTTT. The full variable domain, with the rest looked up from reference TRBV2 and TRBJ2-2, is EPEVTQTPSHQVTQMGQEVILRCVPISNHLYFYWYRQILGQKVEFLVSFYNNEISEKSEIFDDQFSVERPDGSNFTLKIRSTKLEDSAMYFCASIGANTGELFFGEGSRLTVL.